This T cell receptor (beta chain) was retrieved from a study of identifying expanded T cells in peripheral blood. The method was immunoSEQ multiplex PCR; TCRdb's version includes in-frame clones alone and lacks a portion of them. Of about 86,000 clones detected, about 88% appear once; the ten largest clones hold 3.5% to 5%. Germline V gives CDR1 SGDLS, CDR2 YYNGEE. This CDR3 has 14 residues. V was pared by 4 bases and J by 4 bases, with 2 bases of the junction left unmatched. The sequenced sample was blood. The gene calls are TRBV9 and TRBJ1-1, with 12 bases that match TRBD1. The receptor was derived from a person between 18 and 75 years old in good health. This CDR3 is CASSSGQGATEAFF. The CDR3 DNA is TGTGCCAGCAGCTCGGGACAGGGGGCCACTGAAGCTTTCTTT.